These 18 T cell receptor beta chains were all obtained from the same sample, sequenced in a study of cytomegalovirus exposure and HLA in healthy donors. PCR used 60 Vbeta primers and 13 Jbeta primers. Here immunoSEQ multiplex PCR was the method, and the copy in TCRdb shows in-frame clones only, minus some. Seen here are around 150,000 clones, over 80% observed once, and the top ten hold 1.5% to 1.7%. The sample taken for sequencing was PBMCs. These TCRs come from a woman aged 18-35 years in good health and CMV-seronegative.

The rearrangement uses TRBV7-8 and TRBJ1-5; TRBD1 matches at 8 bases. The ends lost 5 bases at V and 7 bases at J; junction bases unmatched: 10. The CDR3 length is 15 residues. The germline CDR1 and CDR2 sequences are SGHVS and FQNEAQ. CDR3 loop: CASSAQGAPNQPQHF. DNA for the CDR3: TGTGCCAGCAGCGCCCAGGGGGCGCCTAACCAGCCCCAGCATTTT.

The chain combines TRBV6-4 with TRBJ2-2; 7 positions agree with TRBD2. CDR3 length: 15 residues. With V trimmed by 5 bases and J by 1 base, 4 bases remained unmatched. The germline CDR1 and CDR2 sequences are MRHNA and SNTAGT. The CDR3 here is CASSQTGGNTGELFF. The CDR3 DNA follows: TGTGCCAGCAGTCAGACGGGAGGGAACACCGGGGAGCTGTTTTTT.

The chain is built from TRBV6-6 and TRBJ1-2; D may be TRBD1 (5 bases). The CDR3 is 13 residues long. The V and J ends lost 6 bases and 5 bases respectively, with 13 bases between them. Looked up from germline, CDR1 is MNHNY and CDR2 is SVGAGI (reference sequence). Here the CDR3 reads CASRQDLSYGYTF. The CDR3 DNA reads as TGTGCCAGCAGACAGGATCTATCGTATGGCTACACCTTC.

The chain couples TRBV28 to TRBJ1-2; 9 bases line up with TRBD1. V dropped 5 bases and J dropped 4; count of bases not matched to a gene: 8. The germline V gene encodes CDR1 MDHEN and CDR2 SYDVKM. This CDR3 has 15 amino acids. The CDR3 DNA is TGTGCCAGCAGTCCCCCCACAGGGGGCCTCTATGGCTACACCTTC. Protein sequence: CASSPPTGGLYGYTF.

The chain uses TRBV6-6 and TRBJ2-1, with D maybe TRBD2 (5 bases). Trimming removed 2 bases at V and 5 bases at J, with 7 bases between. The germline V gene has CDR1 MNHNY and CDR2 SVGAGI (reference sequence). The CDR3 covers 13 residues. This chain's CDR3 is CASSYLGDNEQFF. For the CDR3, the DNA is TGTGCCAGCAGTTACCTCGGGGACAATGAGCAGTTCTTC.

V usage is TRBV7-9 and J usage is TRBJ1-1, with D possibly TRBD1 on 5 matching bases. Germline V CDR1 and CDR2: SEHNR, FQNEAQ (reference sequence). The V end was cut by 3 bases, the J end by 1 base, with 6 bases between. The CDR3 totals 13 residues. The CDR3 coding sequence is TGTGCCAGCAGCTTGACAGAGAACACTGAAGCTTTCTTT. As protein: CASSLTENTEAFF.

On this clone: Relative to the germline gene, one junction end is altered; a read error may explain this. The chain couples TRBV28 to TRBJ2-6, with D perhaps matching TRBD1 (5 bases). Germline lookup yields CDR1 MDHEN and CDR2 SYDVKM. This CDR3 is 15 amino acids long. CDR3 protein: CASKGKSSGANGLTF. CDR3 bases: TGTGCCAGCAAGGGCAAAAGCTCTGGGGCCAACGGCCTGACTTTC.

The V call is TRBV5-6, the J call TRBJ2-2, with TRBD1 matching over 8 bases. J gave up 6 bases and V 1 base, and 5 bases lay outside the gene matches. The CDR3 is 15 residues long. Germline CDR1 and CDR2: SGHDT and YYEEEE. The CDR3 DNA sequence: TGTGCCAGCAGCTTGACGTCACAGGGGGCCGGGGAGCTGTTTTTT. Translated, it gives CASSLTSQGAGELFF.

The chain has TRBV4-1 and TRBJ2-3; 8 bases map to TRBD2. CDR1 and CDR2 from the germline V gene are MGHRA and YSYEKL. There are 16 residues in the CDR3. Trimming took 4 bases from V and 2 from J; bases not matched to a gene: 8. This CDR3 reads CASSLLAGTSTDTQYF. CDR3 nucleotides: TGCGCCAGCAGCCTTTTAGCGGGGACCTCCACAGATACGCAGTATTTT.

The chain links TRBV6-5 to TRBJ1-3; 7 bases are a match to TRBD1. The CDR3 consists of 14 residues. J lost 2 bases, V lost 7 bases, and 5 bases had no gene match. CDR1 and CDR2 from the germline V gene are MNHEY and SVGAGI. The CDR3 here is CASKRGRAGNTIYF. CDR3 nucleotides: TGTGCCAGCAAGAGGGGGCGGGCTGGAAACACCATATATTTT.

The CDR3 region has the DNA TGTGCCAGCAGCTTAGCACAGGGCGAAGAGACCCAGTACTTC. This sequence encodes CASSLAQGEETQYF. The chain is built from TRBV13 and TRBJ2-5, with D tentatively TRBD1 (6 bases). Trimming cost V 1 base and J 3 bases, with 9 bases left between them. The CDR3 totals 14 residues. Germline V CDR1 and CDR2: PRHDT, FYEKMQ (reference sequence).

The gene calls are TRBV29-1 and TRBJ1-2; D is ambiguous. With 7 bases removed from V and 4 bases from J, the gap between germline ends came to 16 bases. The CDR3 extends over 13 amino acids. The germline gives CDR1 SQVTM, CDR2 ANQGSEA. CDR3 in amino acids: CSGGPGGLYGYTF. DNA for the CDR3: TGCAGCGGAGGACCGGGCGGACTCTATGGCTACACCTTC.

The chain uses TRBV5-1 and TRBJ1-1, with no clear D. Germline CDR1 reads SGHRS; CDR2 reads YFSETQ. V gave up 1 base and J gave up 3 bases, with 10 bases separating them. The CDR3 has 14 amino acids. This CDR3 is CASSLWEADTEAFF. The CDR3 DNA sequence: TGCGCCAGCAGCTTGTGGGAGGCGGACACTGAAGCTTTCTTT. Filled out from reference TRBV5-1 and TRBJ1-1, the complete variable domain reads KAGVTQTPRYLIKTRGQQVTLSCSPISGHRSVSWYQQTPGQGLQFLFEYFSETQRNKGNFPGRFSGRQFSNSRSEMNVSTLELGDSALYLCASSLWEADTEAFFGQGTRLTVV.

The chain employs TRBV5-6 and TRBJ2-5; 8 bases fit TRBD1. V gave up 7 bases and J gave up 2 bases; unmatched junction bases: 13. Germline V gene data show CDR1 as SGHDT and CDR2 as YYEEEE. CDR3 size: 16 residues. Here the CDR3 DNA reads TGTGCCAGCGGTCGGTTGAGACAGGGGAGGCAAGAGACCCAGTACTTC. Translating it yields CASGRLRQGRQETQYF.

This clone has a handful of counts. The gene calls are TRBV7-3 and TRBJ2-3, with D possibly matching TRBD2 (5 bases). The V end was cut by 0 bases, the J end by 0 bases, with 13 bases between. There are 17 residues in the CDR3. Germline V lookup: CDR1 SGHTA, CDR2 FQGTGA. In DNA form, the CDR3 reads TGTGCCAGCAGCTTAACCGGGGTAGCGAGGAGCACAGATACGCAGTATTTT. Protein product: CASSLTGVARSTDTQYF.

The chain joins TRBV19 to TRBJ1-4; D not resolved. Germline CDR1 is LNHDA and CDR2 is SQIVND (reference sequence). This CDR3 is built from 15 residues. V lost 6 bases and J 0 bases, leaving 11 bases between the germline ends. The CDR3: CASSRERATNEKLFF. CDR3 nucleotide sequence: TGTGCCAGTAGCCGGGAGCGCGCAACTAATGAAAAACTGTTTTTT.

The chain employs TRBV5-8 and TRBJ1-5; 9 nucleotides agree with TRBD1. CDR3 length: 14 amino acids. J was trimmed by 4 bases and V by 4 bases; bases with no gene match: 3. Germline V CDR1 and CDR2: SGHTS, YDEGEE. The CDR3 spells CASSQGQGNQPQHF. The DNA for the CDR3 is TGTGCCAGCAGCCAGGGACAGGGAAATCAGCCCCAGCATTTT. Supplemented by reference TRBV5-8 and TRBJ1-5, the full variable domain reads EAGVTQSPTHLIKTRGQQATLRCSPISGHTSVYWYQQALGLGLQFLLWYDEGEERNRGNFPPRFSGRQFPNYSSELNVNALELEDSALYLCASSQGQGNQPQHFGDGTRLSIL.

Regarding this clone: Other DNA sequences in this sample translate to the same CDR3. This chain uses TRBV28 with TRBJ2-6; D ambiguous. V was cut by 4 bases and J by 0 bases, with 4 bases left in between. This CDR3 is 14 amino acids long. CDR1 is MDHEN and CDR2 is SYDVKM in the germline V gene. DNA of the CDR3: TGTGCCAGCAGTTCTTTCTCTGGGGCCAACGTCCTGACTTTC. Amino acid sequence: CASSSFSGANVLTF.